The 27 T cell receptor beta chains below were found in one sample sequenced in a study of cytomegalovirus exposure and HLA in healthy donors. Some clones are missing from TCRdb's copy, which holds only in-frame ones; the method was immunoSEQ multiplex PCR. The sample carries fewer than 200,000 clones, about 89% recorded once. The sequenced sample consisted of PBMCs. These receptors all stem from a man aged 25-45 years in good health and CMV-seropositive.

This clone was seen many times. The identical CDR3 is also encoded by other nucleotide sequences in the sample. This chain connects TRBV11-3 to TRBJ2-7; 9 bases fit TRBD2. Germline V gives CDR1 SGHNT, CDR2 YENEEA. The CDR3 is 15 residues long. With 3 bases clipped from V and 1 base from J, the junction kept 4 bases outside the gene matches. The CDR3 loop is CASSLASGISYEQYF. CDR3 in DNA: TGTGCCAGCAGCTTGGCTAGCGGGATTTCCTACGAGCAGTACTTC.

At least ten counts were recorded for this clone. The chain carries TRBV29-1 and TRBJ2-5; 12 bases are shared with TRBD1. Germline V gene data show CDR1 as SQVTM and CDR2 as ANQGSEA. Losses at the gene ends were 1 base for V and 3 bases for J; bases not matched to a gene: 6. The CDR3 is 16 amino acids. The CDR3 reads CSVEGGDRGPKETQYF. CDR3 bases: TGCAGCGTTGAAGGGGGGGACAGGGGGCCCAAAGAGACCCAGTACTTC.

In DNA, the CDR3 is TGCGCCAGCAGATCACAGGGGCTCTCCTACAATGAGCAGTTCTTC. Protein sequence: CASRSQGLSYNEQFF. The genes are TRBV5-1 and TRBJ2-1; 7 positions agree with TRBD1. The V segment lost 5 bases and the J segment 0 bases; nucleotides outside the gene matches: 5. The germline gives CDR1 SGHRS, CDR2 YFSETQ. CDR3 length equals 15 residues.

This chain links TRBV25-1 with TRBJ2-1, with TRBD2 matching over 8 bases. The CDR3 covers 16 residues. CDR1 and CDR2 (germline): MGHDK, SYGVNS. V lost 0 bases to trimming and J lost 5 bases; unmatched junction nucleotides: 6. The DNA for the CDR3 is TGTGCCAGCAGTGAATACCGGACTAGCCTTGACAATGAGCAGTTCTTC. Its protein product is CASSEYRTSLDNEQFF.

The CDR3 bases are TGTGCCAGCAGTTACCGCACAGGGTTGCGGACTGAAGCTTTCTTT. It is translated as CASSYRTGLRTEAFF. This chain connects TRBV6-5 to TRBJ1-1, with D possibly matching TRBD1 (6 bases). The CDR3 is 15 residues long. V lost 2 bases and J lost 5, with 15 bases in between. The germline CDR1 and CDR2 sequences are MNHEY and SVGAGI.

J is TRBJ2-1 and V is TRBV6-5; D is uncertain. V lost 4 bases and J 0 bases, leaving 13 bases between the germline ends. Germline assignment: CDR1 MNHEY and CDR2 SVGAGI. CDR3 size: 16 residues. CDR3 DNA sequence: TGTGCCAGCAGTTTCTTAGTGGGTGCCTCCTACAATGAGCAGTTCTTC. Amino acids: CASSFLVGASYNEQFF.

The CDR3, as DNA: TGTGCCAGCAGCTTTTGGGGACGCACAGATACGCAGTATTTT. It is translated as CASSFWGRTDTQYF. The V call is TRBV11-2, the J call TRBJ2-3; D is perhaps TRBD1 or TRBD2 (5 bases each). V was shortened by 3 bases and J by 1 base, with 8 bases between the two germline ends. The CDR3 spans 14 residues. Germline-derived CDR1 and CDR2 are SGHAT and FQNNGV. Using reference TRBV11-2 and TRBJ2-3 for the parts outside the CDR3, the full variable domain is EAGVAQSPRYKIIEKRQSVAFWCNPISGHATLYWYQQILGQGPKLLIQFQNNGVVDDSQLPKDRFSAERLKGVDSTLKIQPAKLEDSAVYLCASSFWGRTDTQYFGPGTRLTVL.

This chain joins TRBV5-1 and TRBJ2-5; 7 bases are shared with TRBD2. This CDR3 contains 14 residues. CDR1 and CDR2 (germline): SGHRS, YFSETQ. The ends lost 4 bases at V and 3 bases at J; junction bases unmatched: 6. In DNA form, the CDR3 reads TGCGCCAGCAGCGCTAGCGGCGGAGAAGAGACCCAGTACTTC. It codes for CASSASGGEETQYF.

The rearrangement joins TRBV2 to TRBJ2-5, with 7 bases matching TRBD2. Per the germline V gene, CDR1 is SNHLY and CDR2 is FYNNEI. The CDR3 loop spans 14 amino acids. V lost 4 bases to trimming and J lost 5 bases; unmatched junction nucleotides: 7. CDR3: CASSAGGRLETQYF. In nucleotides, the CDR3 is TGTGCCAGCAGTGCGGGCGGGAGATTGGAGACCCAGTACTTC.

This chain links TRBV5-5 with TRBJ1-2, with 10 bases identical to TRBD1. V lost 10 bases, J lost 4 bases, and 10 bases stayed unmatched. Germline assignment: CDR1 SGHKS and CDR2 YYEKEE (reference sequence). The CDR3 sequence is 14 residues long. The CDR3 sequence is CAAGRQGASYGYTF. CDR3 DNA: TGTGCCGCGGGACGACAGGGGGCCTCCTATGGCTACACCTTC.

This clone was counted a few times. CDR3 residues: CASSLARPVYGYTF. The CDR3 bases are TGTGCCAGCAGCTTGGCACGGCCCGTCTATGGCTACACCTTC. The J gene is TRBJ1-2, the V gene TRBV5-6; D remains ambiguous. Trimming stripped 0 bases from V and 4 bases from J, with 10 bases between. Germline lookup yields CDR1 SGHDT and CDR2 YYEEEE. The CDR3 covers 14 residues.

V is TRBV2 and J is TRBJ2-3, with a possible D match to TRBD1 (5 bases). CDR3 length: 14 residues. Germline V gives CDR1 SNHLY, CDR2 FYNNEI. The V end lost 5 bases, the J end lost 0 bases, and 9 bases lay between the germline ends. The CDR3 DNA follows: TGTGCCAGCAGTAGGGGCCTAAGCACAGATACGCAGTATTTT. Its translation: CASSRGLSTDTQYF. The variable domain in full, completed from reference TRBV2 and TRBJ2-3, reads EPEVTQTPSHQVTQMGQEVILRCVPISNHLYFYWYRQILGQKVEFLVSFYNNEISEKSEIFDDQFSVERPDGSNFTLKIRSTKLEDSAMYFCASSRGLSTDTQYFGPGTRLTVL.

The chain combines TRBV28 with TRBJ2-7, with 11 bases that match TRBD2. The CDR3 contains 16 residues. The germline V gene has CDR1 MDHEN and CDR2 SYDVKM. J gave up 4 bases and V 5 bases, and 10 bases lay outside the gene matches. CDR3 loop: CASSRLGVAGGYEQYF. As DNA, the CDR3 is TGTGCCAGCAGTAGGCTAGGCGTAGCGGGAGGGTACGAGCAGTACTTC.

The genes are TRBV4-3 and TRBJ2-3; a weak D match, TRBD1 (5 bases). The V gene lost 4 bases and the J gene lost 0 bases, with 17 bases spanning the gap. From germline, CDR1 is LGHNA and CDR2 YSLEER. The CDR3 runs 17 residues. The CDR3 region has the DNA TGCGCCAGCAGCCCGTTTGCAGGGCCAGAAAGCACAGATACGCAGTATTTT. This codes for CASSPFAGPESTDTQYF.

Here the CDR3 reads CASSRNLAGGQETQYF. CDR3 coding DNA: TGTGCCAGCAGCCGTAACTTAGCGGGGGGGCAAGAGACCCAGTACTTC. This chain uses TRBV7-6 with TRBJ2-5; 11 nucleotides match TRBD2. Germline V gene data show CDR1 as SGHVS and CDR2 as FNYEAQ. The CDR3 spans 16 residues. V lost 5 bases and J lost 2; bases outside the gene matches: 7.

The chain carries TRBV5-1 and TRBJ2-5, with a tentative D call TRBD2 (6 bases). Trimming removed 4 bases from V and 5 bases from J, with 12 bases in between. The germline V gene encodes CDR1 SGHRS and CDR2 YFSETQ. The CDR3 totals 13 residues. The CDR3 sequence: CASSQGLTETQYF. CDR3 nucleotides: TGCGCCAGCAGCCAGGGACTGACGGAGACCCAGTACTTC.

The V gene is TRBV7-2, the J gene TRBJ1-2, with 7 bases lining up with TRBD1. The CDR3 totals 14 residues. Unmatched junction bases numbered 8, after V lost 3 bases and J lost 7 bases. Per germline, CDR1 SGHTA and CDR2 FQGNSA. CDR3 sequence reads: CASSLAGGFSGYTF. The CDR3 region has the DNA TGTGCCAGCAGCTTGGCAGGGGGGTTCTCTGGCTACACCTTC.

The V and J genes are TRBV11-3 and TRBJ1-2, with D maybe TRBD1 (5 bases). V was cut by 5 bases and J by 6 bases, with 13 bases left in between. Germline V gene lookup returns CDR1 SGHNT and CDR2 YENEEA. The CDR3 has 13 residues. This chain's CDR3 is CASSRIPRDGYTF. CDR3 nucleotides: TGTGCCAGCAGCCGGATTCCCAGGGATGGCTACACCTTC.

The chain employs TRBV7-3 and TRBJ2-7; D call uncertain. The V end lost 1 base, the J end lost 2 bases, and 9 bases lay between the germline ends. Germline values: CDR1 SGHTA, CDR2 FQGTGA. The CDR3 length is 14 residues. CDR3 coding DNA: TGTGCCAGCAGCTTAAGTAGTCCTCCCTACGAGCAGTACTTC. Its protein is CASSLSSPPYEQYF.

The chain employs TRBV20-1 and TRBJ1-2; TRBD1 might be the D (6 bases). Germline lookup yields CDR1 DFQATT and CDR2 SNEGSKA (reference sequence). The V end lost 6 bases, the J end lost 6 bases, and 11 bases lay between the germline ends. This CDR3 comprises 11 residues. CDR3 loop: CSAHTGNGYTF. For the CDR3, the DNA is TGCAGTGCGCATACAGGGAATGGCTACACCTTC.

The genes are TRBV25-1 and TRBJ2-7; either TRBD1 or TRBD2 may supply D (5 bases each). Germline-derived CDR1 and CDR2 are MGHDK and SYGVNS. The V end lost 1 base, the J end lost 3 bases, and 10 bases lay between the germline ends. The CDR3 covers 14 residues. CDR3 DNA: TGTGCCAGCAGTGAATCGGGACCGGTCTACGAGCAGTACTTC. It encodes CASSESGPVYEQYF.

The chain combines TRBV5-6 with TRBJ1-1; D unresolved. V gave up 6 bases and J gave up 10 bases, with 19 bases separating them. The CDR3 spans 13 residues. Germline CDR1 SGHDT, CDR2 YYEEEE. CDR3 sequence reads: CASTVLEHDGAFF. Written as DNA, the CDR3 is TGTGCCAGCACCGTTCTTGAACACGACGGAGCTTTCTTT.

The chain is built from TRBV5-4 and TRBJ2-1, with D perhaps matching TRBD2 (6 bases). This CDR3 comprises 13 residues. Germline CDR1 SGHNT, CDR2 YYREEE (reference sequence). V lost 5 bases, J lost 1 base, and 7 bases lay in between. The CDR3 region has the DNA TGTGCCAGCAGGCGGGATTCCTACAATGAGCAGTTCTTC. Protein: CASRRDSYNEQFF.

A word on this clone: Distinct nucleotide sequences in the sample also encode this CDR3. The chain links TRBV5-1 to TRBJ2-7, with D possibly being TRBD1 (6 bases). This CDR3 region has 14 residues. V was pared by 4 bases and J by 0 bases, with 11 bases between. CDR1 is SGHRS and CDR2 is YFSETQ in the germline V gene. The CDR3 here is CASSPDRSSYEQYF. The CDR3 DNA is TGCGCCAGCAGCCCCGACAGGAGCTCCTACGAGCAGTACTTC.

The V call is TRBV28, the J call TRBJ1-5, with D possibly being TRBD1 (5 bases). The CDR3 spans 15 residues. The ends were cut back, 5 bases at V and 4 bases at J, with 15 bases in the middle. Germline V CDR1 and CDR2: MDHEN, SYDVKM. The CDR3 here is CASSRGRRENQPQHF. CDR3 bases: TGTGCCAGCAGTCGGGGTCGCAGGGAAAATCAGCCCCAGCATTTT.

The chain carries TRBV6-6 and TRBJ2-3; tentatively, D is TRBD2 (6 bases). The CDR3 runs 12 residues. The V end was cut by 2 bases, the J end by 10 bases, with 10 bases between. Germline V gives CDR1 MNHNY, CDR2 SVGAGI (reference sequence). The CDR3 spells CASSYGGYAQYF. CDR3 nucleotides: TGTGCCAGCAGTTACGGGGGGTACGCGCAGTATTTT.

V is TRBV2 and J is TRBJ2-1, with 9 bases fitting TRBD1. Losses at the gene ends were 6 bases for V and 4 bases for J; bases not matched to a gene: 7. The germline V gene has CDR1 SNHLY and CDR2 FYNNEI. The CDR3 is made up of 15 amino acids. The CDR3, as DNA: TGTGCCAGCAGGATGACAGGGGGGGGATACAATGAGCAGTTCTTC. It is translated as CASRMTGGGYNEQFF.